This TCR beta chain was recorded in a study of blood T cell repertoires in COVID-19. Study details: PBMCs, B-cell-depleted T cells, or T cells provided the cDNA or gDNA that made up the material.

As processed by the authors: Amplification from reference gene primers served as the basis for estimated nucleated cell counts. The repertoire was sequenced with immunoSEQ multiplex PCR; TCRdb's copy has only in-frame clones and lacks some. V and J calls plus clone size are reproduced from that table; the DNA served to infer D and trimming. Of about 160,000 clones in the sample, roughly 82% were seen once. The CDR3 is 14 residues long. V was cut by 5 bases and J by 7 bases, with 15 bases left in between. Germline-derived CDR1 and CDR2 are SGHTA and FQGTGA. This TCR came from a man between 65 and 85 years old with acute or convalescent COVID-19. V is TRBV7-3 and J is TRBJ2-1; a possible D gene is TRBD2 (6 bases). Sequenced input: peripheral blood. CDR3 amino acids: CASSPVPGVNEQFF. The CDR3 region has the DNA TGTGCCAGCAGCCCAGTCCCGGGGGTGAATGAGCAGTTCTTC.